A single sample is the source of the 26 T cell receptor beta chains below, sequenced in a study of blood T cell repertoires in COVID-19 (dated by TCRdb to 2020 to 2022). Libraries were built with the immunoSEQ multiplex PCR assay. TCRdb re-hosts the immuneACCESS table, in-frame sequences only. Its copies lack some clones; in the studies checked, an unresolved V gene accounts for under half of them, and the cause for the rest is not known. This sample lists around 430,000 clones; around nine tenths were detected once. Of the sample, approximately 10% falls within the top ten clones. The specimen was PBMCs or T cells enriched from blood (not recorded which). These receptor sequences come from a woman aged 45-60 years who had recovered from COVID-19.

The V gene is TRBV5-1, the J gene TRBJ1-2, with D maybe TRBD1 (5 bases). Trimming removed 2 bases from V and 4 bases from J, with 9 bases in between. The germline V gene encodes CDR1 SGHRS and CDR2 YFSETQ. This CDR3 comprises 13 residues. The CDR3: CASSFTGGYGYTF. As DNA, the CDR3 is TGCGCCAGCAGCTTTACGGGGGGCTATGGCTACACCTTC.

V gene TRBV2 combines with J gene TRBJ1-4; possibly TRBD1 for D (5 bases). The germline V and J ends were trimmed by 10 bases and 7 bases, with 16 bases remaining between them. The CDR3 runs 13 residues. CDR1 is SNHLY and CDR2 is FYNNEI in the germline V gene. CDR3 sequence reads: CANPGFRVEKLFF. Here the CDR3 DNA reads TGTGCCAACCCAGGGTTCAGGGTTGAAAAACTGTTTTTT.

The chain couples TRBV6-1 to TRBJ2-7; maybe TRBD2 (6 bases). Trimming removed 1 base from V and 3 bases from J, with 13 bases in between. Germline V lookup: CDR1 MNHNS, CDR2 SASEGT. The CDR3 runs 15 residues. This CDR3 reads CASSEGEARFYEQYF. In DNA, the CDR3 is TGTGCCAGCAGTGAAGGGGAGGCCAGATTCTACGAGCAGTACTTC.

The V gene is TRBV19, the J gene TRBJ2-1; possible D gene TRBD1, 7 bases. The ends were cut back, 5 bases at V and 9 bases at J, with 20 bases in the middle. CDR3 size: 15 residues. In germline, CDR1 is LNHDA, CDR2 SQIVND (reference sequence). The CDR3 sequence: CASSLDRTPGGEQFF. CDR3 nucleotide sequence: TGTGCCAGTAGTTTGGACAGGACGCCCGGGGGTGAGCAGTTCTTC.

The table lists this clone with a few counts. The chain employs TRBV4-3 and TRBJ1-4; 11 positions agree with TRBD1. The CDR3 consists of 15 residues. Trimming cost V 3 bases and J 8 bases; bases outside gene matches: 5. CDR1 and CDR2 from the germline V gene are LGHNA and YSLEER. This chain's CDR3 is CASSHQDRGHEKLFF. The CDR3 nucleotides read TGCGCCAGCAGCCACCAGGACAGGGGGCACGAAAAACTGTTTTTT.

The chain has TRBV2 and TRBJ1-2; D uncertain. Germline CDR1 reads SNHLY; CDR2 reads FYNNEI. Trimming stripped 10 bases from V and 0 bases from J, with 12 bases between. This CDR3 has 13 residues. The CDR3 coding sequence is TGTGCCACCTCCCCGGGAGCTAACTATGGCTACACCTTC. This translates into CATSPGANYGYTF.

This clone appeared a single time. The rearrangement uses TRBV7-3 and TRBJ1-2, with D possibly TRBD1 on 6 matching bases. Germline lookup yields CDR1 SGHTA and CDR2 FQGTGA. This CDR3 contains 14 residues. Trimming shortened V by 5 bases and J by 7 bases, and 17 bases separated the two germline ends. The CDR3 DNA is TGTGCCAGCAGCCCCCGGGGGGGCGTTGGTGGCTACACCTTC. Residues: CASSPRGGVGGYTF.

The V and J genes are TRBV2 and TRBJ1-1; 8 bases agree with TRBD1. Losses at the gene ends were 8 bases for V and 8 bases for J; bases not matched to a gene: 1. CDR1 and CDR2 (germline): SNHLY, FYNNEI. There are 10 residues in the CDR3. This CDR3 is CASGQGEAFF. The CDR3 DNA reads TGTGCCAGCGGACAGGGCGAAGCTTTCTTT.

This chain links TRBV19 with TRBJ1-4, with D possibly being TRBD1 (5 bases). Germline V gene sequence: CDR1 LNHDA, CDR2 SQIVND (reference sequence). The V end was cut by 3 bases, the J end by 8 bases, with 10 bases between. The CDR3 has 13 amino acids. The CDR3 reads CASSMQGGEKLFF. The CDR3 region has the DNA TGTGCCAGTAGTATGCAGGGTGGCGAAAAACTGTTTTTT.

The chain links TRBV7-3 to TRBJ1-1; 8 nucleotides line up with TRBD1. Germline V CDR1 and CDR2: SGHTA, FQGTGA. The ends lost 6 bases at V and 3 bases at J; junction bases unmatched: 6. The CDR3 totals 14 residues. The DNA of the CDR3 is TGTGCCAGCAGTCCGACAGGGGCCTACACTGAAGCTTTCTTT. This codes for CASSPTGAYTEAFF.

The chain employs TRBV5-4 and TRBJ2-7; 7 bases are shared with TRBD2. The V and J ends lost 2 bases and 1 base, in that order; junction bases with no gene match: 3. Germline values: CDR1 SGHNT, CDR2 YYREEE (reference sequence). This CDR3 has 14 amino acids. The CDR3 coding sequence is TGTGCCAGCAGCTTAGTGGGAGGGTCCTACGAGCAGTACTTC. This codes for CASSLVGGSYEQYF.

This rearrangement joins TRBV5-6 to TRBJ2-7; the match to TRBD2 covers 12 bases. After removal of 2 bases from V and 6 bases from J, the junction contained 6 bases not matched to a gene. This CDR3 comprises 15 residues. Germline CDR1 SGHDT, CDR2 YYEEEE. The CDR3: CASSFRSGLAGEQYF. In DNA form, the CDR3 reads TGTGCCAGCAGCTTCCGATCGGGACTAGCGGGCGAGCAGTACTTC.

The gene calls are TRBV21-1 and TRBJ2-1; TRBD1, as called in the table, went unchecked against the DNA. TRBV21-1 is a pseudogene segment. There are 14 residues in the CDR3. In DNA, the CDR3 is TGTGCCAGCACCCAAAGGGGGTCCTACAATGAGCAGTTCTTC. Translation gives CASTQRGSYNEQFF.

The chain joins TRBV7-9 to TRBJ1-1; 10 positions match TRBD1. Germline V gives CDR1 SEHNR, CDR2 FQNEAQ (reference sequence). This CDR3 comprises 15 residues. Trimming removed 5 bases from V and 6 bases from J; junction bases left unmatched: 9. The CDR3 DNA is TGTGCCAGCAGCAACAAGGGACAGGGGATCCCTGAAGCTTTCTTT. It encodes CASSNKGQGIPEAFF.

This chain joins TRBV5-1 and TRBJ2-3, with 10 bases identical to TRBD2. The V gene's germline CDR1 is SGHRS and CDR2 YFSETQ. Losses at the gene ends were 0 bases for V and 6 bases for J; bases not matched to a gene: 10. The CDR3 has 17 residues. The CDR3 DNA is TGCGCCAGCAGCTTGGCCGGCAGCGGGGGGGCCTGGGATACGCAGTATTTT. Translated, it gives CASSLAGSGGAWDTQYF.

The chain carries TRBV7-2 and TRBJ1-2; no clear D. Germline CDR1 SGHTA, CDR2 FQGNSA. The CDR3 totals 15 residues. V lost 6 bases, J lost 5 bases, and 19 bases lay in between. For the CDR3, the DNA is TGTGCCAGCAGACGATTCGGGGAGGATGGATATGGCTACACCTTC. Its translation: CASRRFGEDGYGYTF.

The genes are TRBV3-1 (or the pseudogene TRBV3-2) and TRBJ2-6, with D possibly being TRBD1 (6 bases). The germline V gene encodes CDR1 LGHDT and CDR2 YNNKEL (reference sequence). Trimming took off 2 bases at V and 0 bases at J, with 23 bases between the two ends. This CDR3 comprises 21 residues. The CDR3 sequence: CASSQPFPSGALTSGANVLTF. The CDR3 DNA is TGTGCCAGCAGCCAACCCTTCCCATCAGGGGCCCTGACCTCTGGGGCCAACGTCCTGACTTTC.

J is TRBJ1-2 and V is TRBV7-9, with D tentatively TRBD1 (6 bases). V was cut by 5 bases and J by 6 bases, with 13 bases left in between. The germline CDR1 and CDR2 sequences are SEHNR and FQNEAQ (reference sequence). This CDR3 comprises 13 residues. CDR3 residues: CASSLTGYDGYTF. The CDR3 DNA follows: TGTGCCAGCAGCCTGACAGGTTACGATGGCTACACCTTC. Full variable domain (remainder filled in from reference TRBV7-9 and TRBJ1-2): DTGVSQNPRHKITKRGQNVTFRCDPISEHNRLYWYRQTLGQGPEFLTYFQNEAQLEKSRLLSDRFSAERPKGSFSTLEIQRTEQGDSAMYLCASSLTGYDGYTFGSGTRLTVV.

This chain connects TRBV7-9 to TRBJ2-7, with 7 bases matching TRBD1. CDR1 is SEHNR, CDR2 FQNEAQ, per germline (reference sequence). The CDR3 totals 14 residues. The ends lost 5 bases at V and 3 bases at J; junction bases unmatched: 7. The CDR3 DNA reads as TGTGCCAGCAGCCCCCCGGGACAGAACTACGAGCAGTACTTC. It is translated as CASSPPGQNYEQYF.

The V call is TRBV28, the J call TRBJ2-1; the match to TRBD1 covers 9 bases. The ends lost 6 bases at V and 15 bases at J; junction bases unmatched: 18. CDR1 is MDHEN, CDR2 SYDVKM, per germline. CDR3 length equals 15 residues. CDR3 amino acids: CASSSAGTGNLSPFF. The CDR3 DNA is TGTGCCAGCAGCTCCGCCGGGACAGGGAATCTTTCTCCGTTCTTC.

The chain joins TRBV7-8 to TRBJ1-1; 7 nucleotides align to TRBD1. CDR3 size: 15 residues. Germline CDR1 is SGHVS and CDR2 is FQNEAQ. Trimming cost V 2 bases and J 6 bases; bases outside gene matches: 9. CDR3 nucleotides: TGTGCCAGCAGCTTAATTTCAGGGGGTCGGGCTGAAGCTTTCTTT. Protein product: CASSLISGGRAEAFF.

This clone was observed once. This chain uses TRBV5-1 with TRBJ2-2; TRBD1 matches at 12 bases. The CDR3 sequence is 16 residues long. With 5 bases clipped from V and 7 bases from J, the junction kept 9 bases outside the gene matches. Germline CDR1 reads SGHRS; CDR2 reads YFSETQ. The CDR3 DNA reads TGCGCCAGCAGGGACGCCGGGACAGGGGGCGTCGGGGAGCTGTTTTTT. It yields the protein CASRDAGTGGVGELFF.

The rearrangement uses TRBV6-5 and TRBJ1-1; D uncertain. This CDR3 comprises 13 residues. Germline V gene sequence: CDR1 MNHEY, CDR2 SVGAGI. V was clipped by 11 bases and J by 8 bases, with 21 bases between them. CDR3 amino acids: CASQRSHNKEAFF. The CDR3 region has the DNA TGTGCCTCCCAAAGATCCCATAACAAGGAAGCTTTCTTT.

The V call is TRBV19, the J call TRBJ1-1; 10 bases are a match to TRBD1. V lost 7 bases to trimming and J lost 6 bases; unmatched junction nucleotides: 35. The CDR3 contains 23 residues. The germline CDR1 and CDR2 sequences are LNHDA and SQIVND (reference sequence). The CDR3 here is CASTPLGVIGQGGNPATAAEAFF. The CDR3 region has the DNA TGTGCCAGTACCCCCCTCGGGGTGATCGGACAGGGGGGGAACCCTGCTACGGCCGCTGAAGCTTTCTTT.

The V call is TRBV29-1, the J call TRBJ2-2; D may be TRBD1 (6 bases). This CDR3 is 12 amino acids long. Looked up from germline, CDR1 is SQVTM and CDR2 is ANQGSEA. The V and J ends lost 7 bases and 7 bases respectively, with 13 bases between them. The CDR3 DNA follows: TGCAGCGGAAGGACAGCACACGGGGAGCTGTTTTTT. This encodes CSGRTAHGELFF.

CDR3 sequence reads: CASSRGGGTEAFF. CDR3 sequence (DNA): TGTGCCAGCAGCCGGGGTGGCGGCACTGAAGCTTTCTTT. The chain uses TRBV7-9 and TRBJ1-1; no definite D call. The germline CDR1 and CDR2 sequences are SEHNR and FQNEAQ (reference sequence). The length of the CDR3 is 13 residues. Between the trimmed V and J ends, which lost 5 bases and 4 bases, there was a span of 11 bases. Drawing the rest from reference TRBV7-9 and TRBJ1-1, the complete variable domain is DTGVSQNPRHKITKRGQNVTFRCDPISEHNRLYWYRQTLGQGPEFLTYFQNEAQLEKSRLLSDRFSAERPKGSFSTLEIQRTEQGDSAMYLCASSRGGGTEAFFGQGTRLTVV.